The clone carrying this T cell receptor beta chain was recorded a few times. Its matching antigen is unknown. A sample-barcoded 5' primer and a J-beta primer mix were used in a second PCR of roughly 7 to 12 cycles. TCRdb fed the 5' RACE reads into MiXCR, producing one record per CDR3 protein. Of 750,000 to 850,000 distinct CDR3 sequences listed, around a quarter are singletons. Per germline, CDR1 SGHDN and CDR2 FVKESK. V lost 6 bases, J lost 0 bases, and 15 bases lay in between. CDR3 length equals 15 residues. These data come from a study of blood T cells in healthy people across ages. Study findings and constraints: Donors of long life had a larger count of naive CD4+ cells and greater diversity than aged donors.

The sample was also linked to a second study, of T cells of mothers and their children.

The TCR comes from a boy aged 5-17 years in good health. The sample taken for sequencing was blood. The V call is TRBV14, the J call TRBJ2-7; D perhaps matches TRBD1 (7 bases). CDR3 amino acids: CASSLQGTLSYEQYF. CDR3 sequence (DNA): TGTGCCAGCAGTTTACAGGGGACTCTCTCCTACGAGCAGTACTTC.